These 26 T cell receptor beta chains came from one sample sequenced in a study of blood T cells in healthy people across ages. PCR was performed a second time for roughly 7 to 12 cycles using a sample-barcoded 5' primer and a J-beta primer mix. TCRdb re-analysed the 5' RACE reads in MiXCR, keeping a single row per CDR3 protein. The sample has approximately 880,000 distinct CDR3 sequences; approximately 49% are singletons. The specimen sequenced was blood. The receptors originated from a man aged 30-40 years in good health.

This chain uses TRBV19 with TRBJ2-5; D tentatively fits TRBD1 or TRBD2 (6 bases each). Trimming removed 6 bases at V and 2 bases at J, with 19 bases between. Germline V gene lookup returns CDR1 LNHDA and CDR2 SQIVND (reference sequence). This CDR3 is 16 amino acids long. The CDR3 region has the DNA TGTGCCAGTAGCCCGCTGGGGGGCCCGGAGCAAGAGACCCAGTACTTC. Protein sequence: CASSPLGGPEQETQYF.

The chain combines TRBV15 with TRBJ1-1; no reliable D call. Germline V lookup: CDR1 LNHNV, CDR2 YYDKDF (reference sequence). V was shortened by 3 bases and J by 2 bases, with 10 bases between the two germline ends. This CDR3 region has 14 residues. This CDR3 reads CATSRTTPNTEAFF. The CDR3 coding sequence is TGTGCCACCAGCAGGACCACACCCAACACTGAAGCTTTCTTT.

CDR3 residues: CASSRTGGTSGNTIYF. CDR3 in DNA: TGTGCCAGCAGCCGGACAGGGGGTACTTCTGGAAACACCATATATTTT. The chain is built from TRBV3-1 and TRBJ1-3; 10 nucleotides match TRBD1. The J segment lost 1 base and the V segment lost 4 bases, leaving 4 bases of the junction unmatched. This CDR3 has 16 residues. Per the germline V gene, CDR1 is LGHDT and CDR2 is YNNKEL (reference sequence).

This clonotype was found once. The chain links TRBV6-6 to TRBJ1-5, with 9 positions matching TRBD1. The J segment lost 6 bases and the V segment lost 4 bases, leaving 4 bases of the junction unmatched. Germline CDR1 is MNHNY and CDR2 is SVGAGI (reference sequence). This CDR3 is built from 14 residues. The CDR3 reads CASSFTGGFQPQHF. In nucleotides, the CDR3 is TGTGCCAGCAGTTTCACAGGGGGCTTTCAGCCCCAGCATTTT.

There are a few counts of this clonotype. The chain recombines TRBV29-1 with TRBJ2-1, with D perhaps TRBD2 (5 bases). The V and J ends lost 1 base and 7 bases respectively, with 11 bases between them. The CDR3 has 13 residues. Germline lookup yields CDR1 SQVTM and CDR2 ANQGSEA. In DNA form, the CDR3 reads TGCAGCGTTGAAGGGACTCTCAGGAATGAGCAGTTCTTC. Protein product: CSVEGTLRNEQFF.

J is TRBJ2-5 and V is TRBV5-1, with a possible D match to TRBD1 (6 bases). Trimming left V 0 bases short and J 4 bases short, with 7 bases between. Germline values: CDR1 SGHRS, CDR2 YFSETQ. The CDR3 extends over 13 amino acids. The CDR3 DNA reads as TGCGCCAGCAGCTTGGTGGGGGCAGAGACCCAGTACTTC. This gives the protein CASSLVGAETQYF.

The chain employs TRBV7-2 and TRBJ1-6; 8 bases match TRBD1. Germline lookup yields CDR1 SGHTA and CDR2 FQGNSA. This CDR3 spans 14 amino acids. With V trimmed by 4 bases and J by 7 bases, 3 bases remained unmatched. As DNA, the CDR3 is TGTGCCAGCAGCTGGACAGGGACGAATTCACCCCTCCACTTT. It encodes CASSWTGTNSPLHF.

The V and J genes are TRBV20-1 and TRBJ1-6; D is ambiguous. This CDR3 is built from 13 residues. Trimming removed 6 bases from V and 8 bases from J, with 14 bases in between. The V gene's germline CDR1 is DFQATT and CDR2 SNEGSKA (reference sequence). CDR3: CSASERWDSPLHF. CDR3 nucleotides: TGCAGTGCCTCAGAGAGGTGGGATTCACCCCTCCACTTT.

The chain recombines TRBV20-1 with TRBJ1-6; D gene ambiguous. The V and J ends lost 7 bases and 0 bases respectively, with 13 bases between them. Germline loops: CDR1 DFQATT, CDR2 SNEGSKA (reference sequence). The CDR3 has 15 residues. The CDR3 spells CSDYRLRSYNSPLHF. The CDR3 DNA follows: TGCAGTGACTATCGGCTTCGCTCCTATAATTCACCCCTCCACTTT.

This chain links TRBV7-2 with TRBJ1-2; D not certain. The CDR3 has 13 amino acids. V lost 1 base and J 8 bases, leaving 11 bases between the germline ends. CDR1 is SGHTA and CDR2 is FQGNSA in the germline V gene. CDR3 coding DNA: TGTGCCAGCAGCTTAGTATCGGTTTACGGCTACACCTTC. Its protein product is CASSLVSVYGYTF.

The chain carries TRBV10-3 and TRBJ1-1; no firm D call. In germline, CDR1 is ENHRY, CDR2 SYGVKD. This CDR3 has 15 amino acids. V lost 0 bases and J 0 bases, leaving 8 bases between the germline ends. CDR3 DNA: TGTGCCATCAGTGAGTCCCCAGAGTTGAACACTGAAGCTTTCTTT. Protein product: CAISESPELNTEAFF.

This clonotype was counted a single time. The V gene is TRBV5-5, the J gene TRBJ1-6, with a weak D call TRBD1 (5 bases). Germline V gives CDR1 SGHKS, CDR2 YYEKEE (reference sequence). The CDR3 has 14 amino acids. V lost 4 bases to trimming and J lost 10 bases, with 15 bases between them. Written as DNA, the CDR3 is TGTGCCAGCAGCGTACAGGTCGCCGGGTCACCCCTCCACTTT. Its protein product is CASSVQVAGSPLHF.

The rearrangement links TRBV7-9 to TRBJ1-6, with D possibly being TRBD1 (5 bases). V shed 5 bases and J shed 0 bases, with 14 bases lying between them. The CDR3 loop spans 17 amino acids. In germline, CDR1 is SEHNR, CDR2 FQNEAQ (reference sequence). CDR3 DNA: TGTGCCAGCAGCGGAGGGACTTCAGGCTCCTATAATTCACCCCTCCACTTT. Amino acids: CASSGGTSGSYNSPLHF.

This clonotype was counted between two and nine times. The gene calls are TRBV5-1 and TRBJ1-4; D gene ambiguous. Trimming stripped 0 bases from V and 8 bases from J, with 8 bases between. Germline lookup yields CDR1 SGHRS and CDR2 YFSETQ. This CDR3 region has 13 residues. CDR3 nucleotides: TGCGCCAGCAGCTTGGGGACTGACGAAAAACTGTTTTTT. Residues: CASSLGTDEKLFF.

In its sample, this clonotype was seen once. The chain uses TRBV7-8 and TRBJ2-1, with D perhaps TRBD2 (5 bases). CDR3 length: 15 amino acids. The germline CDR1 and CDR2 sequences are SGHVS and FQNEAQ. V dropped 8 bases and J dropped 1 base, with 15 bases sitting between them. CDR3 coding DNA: TGTGCCAGCTTACTTCTAAGCGGTTCCTACAATGAGCAGTTCTTC. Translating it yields CASLLLSGSYNEQFF.

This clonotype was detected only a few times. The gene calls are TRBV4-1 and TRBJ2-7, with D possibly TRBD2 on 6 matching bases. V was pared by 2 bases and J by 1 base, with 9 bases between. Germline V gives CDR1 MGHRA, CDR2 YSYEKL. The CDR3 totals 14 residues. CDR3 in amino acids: CASSQRDLSYEQYF. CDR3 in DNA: TGCGCCAGCAGCCAAAGGGACTTATCCTACGAGCAGTACTTC.

DNA for the CDR3: TGTGCCAGCAGCTTATTATTTGGGACTAGCGGGGGGGCTTGGTTCTTC. Encoded protein: CASSLLFGTSGGAWFF. The chain joins TRBV7-2 to TRBJ2-1, with TRBD2 identical over 16 bases. The CDR3 totals 16 residues. V dropped 2 bases and J dropped 15; count of bases not matched to a gene: 10. The germline V gene has CDR1 SGHTA and CDR2 FQGNSA.

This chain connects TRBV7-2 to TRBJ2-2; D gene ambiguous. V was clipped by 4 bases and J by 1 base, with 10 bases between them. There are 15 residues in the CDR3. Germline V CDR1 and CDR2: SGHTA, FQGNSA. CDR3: CASSSDLLNTGELFF. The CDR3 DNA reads TGTGCCAGCAGCTCCGACCTTCTGAACACCGGGGAGCTGTTTTTT.

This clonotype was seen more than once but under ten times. The CDR3 sequence is CASRRDTSYEQYF. DNA of the CDR3: TGTGCCAGCAGGCGGGACACCTCCTACGAGCAGTACTTC. The chain recombines TRBV12-3 or TRBV12-4 with TRBJ2-7; D possibly matches TRBD1 or TRBD2 (6 bases each). There are 13 residues in the CDR3. Trimming removed 6 bases at V and 0 bases at J, with 9 bases between.

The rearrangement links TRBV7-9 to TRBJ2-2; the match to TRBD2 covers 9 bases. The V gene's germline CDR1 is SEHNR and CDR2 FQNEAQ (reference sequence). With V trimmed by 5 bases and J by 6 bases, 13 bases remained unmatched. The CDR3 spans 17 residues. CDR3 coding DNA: TGTGCCAGCAGCCCCGCGCGGCTAGCGGGATCCGCCGGGGAGCTGTTTTTT. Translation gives CASSPARLAGSAGELFF.

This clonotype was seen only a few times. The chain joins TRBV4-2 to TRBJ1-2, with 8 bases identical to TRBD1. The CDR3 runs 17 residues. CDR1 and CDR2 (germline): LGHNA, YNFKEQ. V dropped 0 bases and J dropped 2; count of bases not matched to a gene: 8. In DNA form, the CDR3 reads TGTGCCAGCAGCCAAGATTATGGACAGGGCCCCAACTATGGCTACACCTTC. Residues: CASSQDYGQGPNYGYTF.

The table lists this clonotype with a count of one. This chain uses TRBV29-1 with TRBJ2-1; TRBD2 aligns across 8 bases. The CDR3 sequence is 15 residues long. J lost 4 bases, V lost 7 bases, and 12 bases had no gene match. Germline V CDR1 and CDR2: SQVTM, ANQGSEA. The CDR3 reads CSALGGGGTYNEQFF. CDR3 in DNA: TGCAGCGCCCTGGGGGGCGGGGGGACTTACAATGAGCAGTTCTTC.

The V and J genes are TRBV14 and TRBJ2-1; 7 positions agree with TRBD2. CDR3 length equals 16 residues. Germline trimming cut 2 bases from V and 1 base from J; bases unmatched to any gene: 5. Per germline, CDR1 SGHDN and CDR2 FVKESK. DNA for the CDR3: TGTGCCAGCAGCCAACAAGGCGGGAGTTCCTACAATGAGCAGTTCTTC. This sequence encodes CASSQQGGSSYNEQFF.

The CDR3, as DNA: TGTGCCAGCAGCTTAGGAACGGGGGGGTTGAGTGAGCAGTTCTTC. Amino acid sequence: CASSLGTGGLSEQFF. The rearrangement links TRBV11-2 to TRBJ2-1; 8 bases line up with TRBD2. CDR1 is SGHAT and CDR2 is FQNNGV in the germline V gene. Trimming cost V 1 base and J 9 bases; bases outside gene matches: 8. The CDR3 consists of 15 residues.

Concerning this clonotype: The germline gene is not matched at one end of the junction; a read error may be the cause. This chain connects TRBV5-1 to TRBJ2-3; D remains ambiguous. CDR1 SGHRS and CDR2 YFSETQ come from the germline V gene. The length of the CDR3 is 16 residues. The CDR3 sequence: CASGLASDPNTDTQYF. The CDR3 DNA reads TGCGCCAGCGGCTTGGCAAGCGACCCCAACACAGATACGCAGTATTTT.

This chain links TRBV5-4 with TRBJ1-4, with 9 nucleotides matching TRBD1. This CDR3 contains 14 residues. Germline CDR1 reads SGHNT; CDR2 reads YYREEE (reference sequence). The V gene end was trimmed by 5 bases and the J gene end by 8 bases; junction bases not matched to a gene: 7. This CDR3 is CASRTGTGREKLFF. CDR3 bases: TGTGCCAGCAGAACCGGGACAGGGAGGGAAAAACTGTTTTTT.